The entry below describes one T cell receptor (beta chain). Its cognate antigen is unknown. The CDR3 does not close with the conserved phenylalanine or tryptophan, likely indicating a read error. The library came from three nested PCR rounds adapted from ARM-PCR protocols. TCRdb redid the calling of the multiplex PCR reads with MiXCR, one entry per CDR3 protein. Of approximately 110,000 distinct CDR3 sequences listed, 75% were seen once; the top ten hold 37%. RNA was extracted from bulk tissue without any cell sorting. V lost 7 bases, J lost 1 base, and 13 bases lay in between. CDR3 length equals 14 residues. The V gene's germline CDR1 is SGHNT and CDR2 YENEEA. The source of the sample is a study of tumor and adjacent non-tumor tissue in lung cancer. Study conclusions and caveats: TCR diversity was significantly greater in tumor than normal lung tissue.

This chain connects TRBV11-3 to TRBJ1-1; no clear D. Sequenced: lung tumor tissue. The clonotype originates from an older woman with non-small cell lung cancer. CDR3 bases: TGTGCCAGCAAGCTGAAGGCCTCGAACACTGAAGCTTTCCTT. Encoded protein: CASKLKASNTEAFL.